This passage covers 6 T cell receptor beta chains from one sample sequenced in a study of identical twins. Each CDR3 protein is one row after TCRdb ran MiXCR on the 5' RACE reads. The sample records roughly 710,000 distinct CDR3 sequences, around 6.1% being singletons. Sequenced: naive T cells sorted from blood. The receptors derive from a young man in good health.

This clonotype has only a few counts. The chain couples TRBV12-3 or TRBV12-4 to TRBJ2-3, with 10 positions matching TRBD2. This CDR3 comprises 17 residues. V gave up 3 bases and J gave up 1 base; unmatched junction bases: 7. For the CDR3, the DNA is TGTGCCAGCAGTTTTCGGACCCTAGCGGGGGGCACAGATACGCAGTATTTT. Its protein product is CASSFRTLAGGTDTQYF.

The J gene is TRBJ1-3, the V gene TRBV10-2; tentatively, D is TRBD1 (5 bases). CDR1 and CDR2 from the germline V gene are WSHSY and SAAADI. Trimming left V 6 bases short and J 0 bases short, with 24 bases between. The CDR3 is 19 amino acids. CDR3 nucleotide sequence: TGCGCCAGCAGCCCGACAGTTATGCTTCATACGAGCTCTGGAAACACCATATATTTT. It is translated as CASSPTVMLHTSSGNTIYF.

This clonotype was found many times. J is TRBJ2-1 and V is TRBV20-1; 10 bases fit TRBD2. V trimming: 4 bases; J trimming: 13 bases; junction bases outside the gene matches: 13. CDR1 DFQATT and CDR2 SNEGSKA come from the germline V gene (reference sequence). The CDR3 runs to 14 residues. CDR3 nucleotide sequence: TGCAGTGCTACTACTAGCGGGATACGACCATTACAGTTCTTC. Its translation is CSATTSGIRPLQFF.

To note about this clonotype: At one end, the junction sequence differs from germline, possibly due to a read error. The chain employs TRBV12-3 or TRBV12-4 and TRBJ1-4; tentatively, D is TRBD1 (5 bases). This CDR3 is built from 17 residues. As DNA, the CDR3 is TGTGTCAGCAGTTTAAGCCCGGCGGGACGGAATAATGAAAAACTGTTTTTT. This sequence encodes CVSSLSPAGRNNEKLFF.

This clonotype has at least ten counts. The J gene is TRBJ1-1, the V gene TRBV12-3 or TRBV12-4; maybe TRBD1 (6 bases). The V and J ends lost 2 bases and 7 bases respectively, with 8 bases between them. This CDR3 is 12 amino acids long. CDR3 protein: CASSLIRGEAFF. In DNA form, the CDR3 reads TGTGCCAGCAGTTTAATCAGGGGTGAAGCTTTCTTT.

This chain's CDR3 is CAIRDREDNEQFF. CDR3 sequence (DNA): TGTGCCATCAGGGACAGGGAAGACAATGAGCAGTTCTTC. V and J are TRBV10-3 and TRBJ2-1; 8 nucleotides line up with TRBD1. The V segment lost 6 bases and the J segment 5 bases; nucleotides outside the gene matches: 3. The CDR3 loop spans 13 amino acids. Germline-derived CDR1 and CDR2 are ENHRY and SYGVKD.